The present entry profiles one T cell receptor beta chain with its context. These data are taken from a study of blood T cell repertoires in COVID-19. Assignment of participants to cohorts was predicated upon participant-reported clinical history. Resolution of symptoms, clearance, or two negative PCRs was present in recovered Cohort 3 donors. Produced via immunoSEQ multiplex PCR; TCRdb's table is partial and in-frame only. This table has a few hundred thousand clones, about 88% appearing once. The sample was PBMCs or T cells enriched from blood (not recorded which). The receptor comes from a woman in her 30s who had recovered from COVID-19.

The chain's CDR3 is CASSSAGTLSSYEQYF. The CDR3, as DNA: TGTGCCAGCAGTTCGGCCGGGACACTCTCCTCCTACGAGCAGTACTTC. V usage is TRBV28 and J usage is TRBJ2-7; a possible D gene is TRBD1 (6 bases). Germline V lookup: CDR1 MDHEN, CDR2 SYDVKM. The CDR3 covers 16 residues. V lost 4 bases to trimming and J lost 0 bases, with 16 bases between them.